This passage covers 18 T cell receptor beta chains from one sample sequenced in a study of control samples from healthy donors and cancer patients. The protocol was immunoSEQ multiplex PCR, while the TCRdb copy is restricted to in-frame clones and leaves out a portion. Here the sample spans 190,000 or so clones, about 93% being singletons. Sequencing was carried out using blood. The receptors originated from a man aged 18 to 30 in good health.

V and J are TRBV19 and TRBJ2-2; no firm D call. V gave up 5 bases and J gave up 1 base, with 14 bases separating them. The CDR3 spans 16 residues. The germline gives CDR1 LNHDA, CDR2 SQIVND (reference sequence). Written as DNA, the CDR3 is TGTGCCAGTAGTGCTAGGGCAGAACGGAACACCGGGGAGCTGTTTTTT. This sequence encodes CASSARAERNTGELFF.

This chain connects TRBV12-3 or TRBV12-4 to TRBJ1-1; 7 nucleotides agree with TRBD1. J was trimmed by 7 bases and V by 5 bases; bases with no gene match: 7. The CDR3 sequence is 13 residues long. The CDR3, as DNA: TGTGCCAGCAGTAAAGACAGGGCCCTTGAAGCTTTCTTT. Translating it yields CASSKDRALEAFF.

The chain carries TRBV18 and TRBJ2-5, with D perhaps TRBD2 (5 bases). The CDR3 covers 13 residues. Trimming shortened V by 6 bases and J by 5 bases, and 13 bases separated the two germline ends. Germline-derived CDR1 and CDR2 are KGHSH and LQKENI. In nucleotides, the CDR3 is TGTGCCAGCTCTCCCGGGATGGAGGAGACCCAGTACTTC. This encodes CASSPGMEETQYF.

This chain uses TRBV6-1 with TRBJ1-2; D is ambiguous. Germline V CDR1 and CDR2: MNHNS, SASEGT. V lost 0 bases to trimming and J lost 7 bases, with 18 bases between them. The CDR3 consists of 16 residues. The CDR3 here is CASSEAIRSEMGGYTF. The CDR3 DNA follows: TGTGCCAGCAGTGAAGCGATAAGGTCAGAAATGGGTGGCTACACCTTC.

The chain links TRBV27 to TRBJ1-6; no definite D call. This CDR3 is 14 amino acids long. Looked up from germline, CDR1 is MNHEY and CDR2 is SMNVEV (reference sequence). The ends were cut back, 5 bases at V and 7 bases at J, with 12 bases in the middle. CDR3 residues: CASSPRWQNSPLHF. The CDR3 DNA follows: TGTGCCAGCAGTCCTAGGTGGCAGAATTCACCCCTCCACTTT.

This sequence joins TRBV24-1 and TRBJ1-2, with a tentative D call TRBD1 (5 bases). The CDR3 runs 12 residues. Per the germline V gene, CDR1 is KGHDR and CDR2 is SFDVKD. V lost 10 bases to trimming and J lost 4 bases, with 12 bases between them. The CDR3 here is CATSRGSYGYTF. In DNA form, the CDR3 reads TGTGCCACGAGCCGGGGCTCCTATGGCTACACCTTC.

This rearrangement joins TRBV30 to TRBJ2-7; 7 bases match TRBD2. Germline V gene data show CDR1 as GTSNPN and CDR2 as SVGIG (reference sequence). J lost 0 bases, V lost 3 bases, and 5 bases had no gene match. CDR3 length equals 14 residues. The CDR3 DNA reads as TGTGCCTGGAGAACAGCGGGGAGCTCCTACGAGCAGTACTTC. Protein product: CAWRTAGSSYEQYF.

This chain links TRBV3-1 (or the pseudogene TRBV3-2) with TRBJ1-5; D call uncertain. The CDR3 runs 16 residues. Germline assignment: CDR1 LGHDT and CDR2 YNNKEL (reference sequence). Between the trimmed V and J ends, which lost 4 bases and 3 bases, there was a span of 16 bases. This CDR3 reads CASSPFHPGFNQPQHF. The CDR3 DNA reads TGTGCCAGCAGCCCATTTCACCCAGGCTTCAATCAGCCCCAGCATTTT.

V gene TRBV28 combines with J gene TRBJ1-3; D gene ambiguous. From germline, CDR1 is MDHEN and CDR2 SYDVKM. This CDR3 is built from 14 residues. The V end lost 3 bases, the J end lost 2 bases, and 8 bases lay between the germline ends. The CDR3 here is CASSLERAGNTIYF. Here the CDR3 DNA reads TGTGCCAGCAGTTTGGAAAGAGCTGGAAACACCATATATTTT.

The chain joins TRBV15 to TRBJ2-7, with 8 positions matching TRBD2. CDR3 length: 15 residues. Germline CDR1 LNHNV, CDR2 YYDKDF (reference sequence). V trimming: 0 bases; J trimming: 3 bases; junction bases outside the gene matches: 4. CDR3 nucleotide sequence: TGTGCCACCAGCAGAGATACGGGGGGGTACTACGAGCAGTACTTC. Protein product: CATSRDTGGYYEQYF.

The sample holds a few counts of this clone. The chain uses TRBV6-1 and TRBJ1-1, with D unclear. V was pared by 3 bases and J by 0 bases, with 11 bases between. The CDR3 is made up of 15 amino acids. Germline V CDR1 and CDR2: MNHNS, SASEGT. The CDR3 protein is CASSEGGFMNTEAFF. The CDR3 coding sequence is TGTGCCAGCAGTGAGGGCGGCTTTATGAACACTGAAGCTTTCTTT.

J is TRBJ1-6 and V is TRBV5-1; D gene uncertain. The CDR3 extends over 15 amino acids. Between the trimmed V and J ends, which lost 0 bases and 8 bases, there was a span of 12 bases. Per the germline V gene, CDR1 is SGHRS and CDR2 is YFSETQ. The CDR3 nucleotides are TGCGCCAGCAGCTTGGAAGGAACGGAATATTCACCCCTCCACTTT. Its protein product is CASSLEGTEYSPLHF. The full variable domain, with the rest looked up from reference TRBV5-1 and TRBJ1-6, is KAGVTQTPRYLIKTRGQQVTLSCSPISGHRSVSWYQQTPGQGLQFLFEYFSETQRNKGNFPGRFSGRQFSNSRSEMNVSTLELGDSALYLCASSLEGTEYSPLHFGNGTRLTVT.

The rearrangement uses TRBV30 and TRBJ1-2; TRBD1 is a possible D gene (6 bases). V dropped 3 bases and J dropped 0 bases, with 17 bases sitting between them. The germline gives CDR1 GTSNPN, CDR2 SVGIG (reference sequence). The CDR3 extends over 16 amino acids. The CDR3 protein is CAWRGPGGQTNYGYTF. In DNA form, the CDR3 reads TGTGCCTGGAGGGGGCCGGGGGGGCAAACTAACTATGGCTACACCTTC.

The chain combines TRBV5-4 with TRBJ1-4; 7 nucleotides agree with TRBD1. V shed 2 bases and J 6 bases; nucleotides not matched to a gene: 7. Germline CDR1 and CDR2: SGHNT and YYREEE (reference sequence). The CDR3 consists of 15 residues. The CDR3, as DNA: TGTGCCAGCAGCTTTGACCCTGGGACAGATGAAAAACTGTTTTTT. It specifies CASSFDPGTDEKLFF.

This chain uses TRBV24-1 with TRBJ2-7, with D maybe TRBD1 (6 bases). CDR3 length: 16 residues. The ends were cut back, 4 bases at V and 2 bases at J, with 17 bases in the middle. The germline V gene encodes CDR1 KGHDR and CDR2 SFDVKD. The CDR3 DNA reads TGTGCCACCAGTGACCAACCGGGACAAGGGACCTACGAGCAGTACTTC. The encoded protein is CATSDQPGQGTYEQYF.

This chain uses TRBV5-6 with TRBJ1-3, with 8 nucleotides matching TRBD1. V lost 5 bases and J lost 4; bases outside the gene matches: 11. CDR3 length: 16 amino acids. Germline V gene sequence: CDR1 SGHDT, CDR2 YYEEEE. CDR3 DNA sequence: TGTGCCAGCAGTTTCACCCAGGGGGCGCGGGGAAACACCATATATTTT. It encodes CASSFTQGARGNTIYF.

The CDR3 sequence is CASSLSSGKSGANVLTF. As DNA, the CDR3 is TGCGCCAGCAGCTTATCCTCAGGAAAATCTGGGGCCAACGTCCTGACTTTC. V and J are TRBV5-1 and TRBJ2-6; unclear D gene. V was pared by 2 bases and J by 1 base, with 13 bases between. Germline lookup yields CDR1 SGHRS and CDR2 YFSETQ. The CDR3 contains 17 residues.

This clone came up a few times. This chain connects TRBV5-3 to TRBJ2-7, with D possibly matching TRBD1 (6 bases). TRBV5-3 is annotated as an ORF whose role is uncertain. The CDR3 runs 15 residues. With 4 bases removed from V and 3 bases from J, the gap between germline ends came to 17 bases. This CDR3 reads CARSPWGPSRYEQYF. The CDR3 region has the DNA TGTGCCAGAAGCCCTTGGGGGCCGTCGCGCTACGAGCAGTACTTC.